This T cell receptor beta chain was captured in a study of T cells after yellow fever vaccination. On the study more broadly: Those fractions that held only low numbers of cells were prepared using the SMART-Seq v4 Ultra Low Input RNA kit. Findings of the study overall: The CD4 and CD8 compartments had a small share of their clonotypes in common. Once the booster was given, most primary-vaccination clones reappeared, at roughly 96% for CD4 and over 70% for CD8.

TCRdb reanalysed the 5' RACE reads using MiXCR and keeps one entry per CDR3 protein. The table lists about 160,000 distinct CDR3 sequences, more than 5.5% of them singletons. This clonotype was picked up a small number of times. Its antigen is currently unknown. Germline CDR1 and CDR2: MGHRA and YSYEKL. The V gene lost 1 base and the J gene lost 4 bases, with 10 bases spanning the gap. This CDR3 has 14 amino acids. V is TRBV4-1 and J is TRBJ1-2; D unclear. The receptor's source is a man younger than 30 who received the YFV17D yellow fever vaccine. The sequencing here drew on CD4+ T cells sorted from PBMCs, taken about 5 days after the first yellow fever vaccination. The CDR3 is CASSQGVRTYGYTF. The CDR3, as DNA: TGCGCCAGCAGCCAAGGGGTCAGGACCTATGGCTACACCTTC.